The sequence of this T cell receptor beta chain was determined in a study of shared clonotypes between healthy human individuals. Overall study context: Donor ages ranged 18 to 49 years: a couple of women, a few men. The study used three CD4 naive, three CD4 memory, two CD8 naive and one CD8 memory plate per donor.

TCRdb's table, derived via immunoSEQ multiplex PCR, lists solely in-frame clones and lacks some. The table lists about 2.1 million clones, roughly 93% of them singletons, with roughly 1.7% in the top ten. Study results and limitations: An expected dependence of interdonor clonotype sharing on sequencing depth was noted.

As regards this clone: Its matching antigen is unknown.

Terminally differentiated effector memory CD45RA+ cells were left out of the naive CD8 fraction, which was CD45RO-negative and positively selected for CCR7. The V end was cut by 3 bases, the J end by 5 bases, with 19 bases between. The CDR3 spans 16 residues. Germline CDR1 is MNHEY and CDR2 is SMNVEV (reference sequence). The gene calls are TRBV27 and TRBJ2-5; no reliable D call. The clonotype comes from a man between 18 and 35 years old in good health. Some clones in this sample may be carry-over from other donors' samples. The specimen sequenced was naive CD8+ T cells from PBMCs. The CDR3 region is CASSFNIAKIGETQYF. DNA of the CDR3: TGTGCCAGCAGTTTTAACATAGCAAAGATCGGCGAGACCCAGTACTTC.